This T cell receptor beta chain stems from a study of Graves' ophthalmopathy and Graves' hyperthyroidism. Study outcomes and limitations: Blood samples also showed most expanded thyroid clonotypes exceeding 0.001 frequency.

Researchers took RNA transcripts and amplified TCR beta CDR3 regions from them. A first-round RT-PCR used HTBI primers, followed by a second-round multiplex PCR. TCRdb used MiXCR to reprocess the multiplex PCR reads, holding one entry per CDR3 protein. Of approximately 700,000 distinct CDR3 sequences listed, about two fifths are singletons. Deletions cut 4 bases from V and 5 bases from J, with 19 bases between. The CDR3 covers 15 residues. The V gene's germline CDR1 is SGHRS and CDR2 YFSETQ. For this clonotype: What it recognizes is unknown.

Ophthalmopathy was moderately-to-severely active, CAS at least 3, NOSPECS at least 4, lasting under 3 months. This sequence originates from an adult man with Graves' ophthalmopathy. Sequencing was carried out using peripheral blood. The rearrangement links TRBV5-1 to TRBJ2-7; D is perhaps TRBD1 (6 bases). The CDR3, as DNA: TGCGCCAGCAGCCCCGGGACATCGCTTGGCCACGAGCAGTACTTC. Protein: CASSPGTSLGHEQYF.